The 20 T cell receptor beta chains in this list originate from one sample, sequenced in a study of blood T cell repertoires in COVID-19. This table comes from immunoSEQ multiplex PCR, and its TCRdb copy is limited to in-frame clones, with some not included. The repertoire has around 340,000 clones, about 86% of them found once; the top ten carry 2.5% to 3.5%. The sequenced sample was peripheral blood. These receptors came from a man aged 25 to 45 with active or convalescent COVID-19.

The genes are TRBV5-1 and TRBJ2-5; tentatively, D is TRBD2 (5 bases). This CDR3 comprises 12 residues. Germline V gene lookup returns CDR1 SGHRS and CDR2 YFSETQ. V was shortened by 7 bases and J by 5 bases, with 12 bases between the two germline ends. The CDR3: CASGEGWETQYF. The CDR3 bases are TGCGCCAGCGGAGAGGGCTGGGAGACCCAGTACTTC. The complete variable domain, with remaining parts taken from reference TRBV5-1 and TRBJ2-5, reads KAGVTQTPRYLIKTRGQQVTLSCSPISGHRSVSWYQQTPGQGLQFLFEYFSETQRNKGNFPGRFSGRQFSNSRSEMNVSTLELGDSALYLCASGEGWETQYFGPGTRLLVL.

J is TRBJ2-5 and V is TRBV11-1; 10 positions match TRBD1. This CDR3 is 16 amino acids long. CDR1 and CDR2 from the germline V gene are SGHAT and FQDESV (reference sequence). V trimming: 4 bases; J trimming: 5 bases; junction bases outside the gene matches: 10. The CDR3 loop is CASSSEVGQGWETQYF. The CDR3 DNA follows: TGTGCCAGCAGCTCCGAGGTGGGACAGGGGTGGGAGACCCAGTACTTC.

V is TRBV5-8 and J is TRBJ2-1, with 8 bases that match TRBD2. Per germline, CDR1 SGHTS and CDR2 YDEGEE. V trimming: 4 bases; J trimming: 8 bases; junction bases outside the gene matches: 11. The CDR3 length is 15 residues. As DNA, the CDR3 is TGTGCCAGCAGCCCCGGGACTAGGACCGACGATGAGCAGTTCTTC. Translated: CASSPGTRTDDEQFF.

This clone was picked up one time. This chain links TRBV2 with TRBJ2-1, with 11 bases lining up with TRBD1. The CDR3 sequence is 14 residues long. Germline trimming cut 6 bases from V and 4 bases from J; bases unmatched to any gene: 2. Germline V gene data show CDR1 as SNHLY and CDR2 as FYNNEI. The CDR3: CASRGTGGYNEQFF. CDR3 nucleotide sequence: TGTGCCAGCAGGGGGACAGGGGGGTACAATGAGCAGTTCTTC.

This clone was found once. The chain carries TRBV28 and TRBJ2-7; no firm D call. This CDR3 has 13 residues. CDR1 is MDHEN, CDR2 SYDVKM, per germline. Between the trimmed V and J ends, which lost 6 bases and 5 bases, there was a span of 14 bases. The CDR3 nucleotides read TGTGCCAGCAGACCCACGAGGAGAGACGAGCAGTACTTC. Protein sequence: CASRPTRRDEQYF.

Only one count was recorded for this clone. The J gene is TRBJ1-4, the V gene TRBV4-3; tentative D call: TRBD1 (5 bases). Germline-derived CDR1 and CDR2 are LGHNA and YSLEER. The CDR3 runs to 15 residues. Trimming pared 5 bases from V and 0 bases from J, leaving 10 bases between. This chain's CDR3 is CASSSPGATNEKLFF. The CDR3 DNA follows: TGCGCCAGCAGCAGCCCGGGGGCAACTAATGAAAAACTGTTTTTT.

As for this clone: The junction and the germline gene differ at one end; a read error may be behind it. The same CDR3 arises from other DNA sequences in this sample as well. The CDR3: CASTLGGNSPLHF. The CDR3 DNA is TGTGCCAGCACCTTAGGGGGGAATTCACCCCTCCACTTT. The V gene is TRBV7-3, the J gene TRBJ1-6; tentative D call: TRBD1 (6 bases). Per the germline V gene, CDR1 is SGHTA and CDR2 is FQGTGA. This CDR3 region has 13 residues. Full variable domain (missing parts from reference TRBV7-3 and TRBJ1-6): GAGVSQTPSNKVTEKGKYVELRCDPISGHTALYWYRQSLGQGPEFLIYFQGTGAADDSGLPNDRFFAVRPEGSVSTLKIQRTERGDSAVYLCASTLGGNSPLHFGNGTRLTVT.

The chain has TRBV7-2 and TRBJ2-1; D perhaps matches TRBD2 (5 bases). Germline V lookup: CDR1 SGHTA, CDR2 FQGNSA. This CDR3 has 16 amino acids. Trimming took 5 bases from V and 6 from J, leaving 20 bases between them. CDR3 sequence reads: CASSTSLAGGSNEQFF. In DNA, the CDR3 is TGTGCCAGCAGCACGTCCCTCGCCGGTGGGAGCAATGAGCAGTTCTTC.

The chain carries TRBV6-5 and TRBJ1-2; 9 bases fit TRBD1. Losses at the gene ends were 5 bases for V and 3 bases for J; bases not matched to a gene: 4. The CDR3 has 14 amino acids. CDR1 MNHEY and CDR2 SVGAGI come from the germline V gene. The CDR3 DNA sequence: TGTGCCAGCAGTCCCCGGACAGGGGACTATGGCTACACCTTC. This translates into CASSPRTGDYGYTF.

The rearrangement uses TRBV6-5 and TRBJ2-3; TRBD1 matches 7 bases. This CDR3 has 16 residues. Germline V gives CDR1 MNHEY, CDR2 SVGAGI. V trimming: 3 bases; J trimming: 4 bases; junction bases outside the gene matches: 10. CDR3 sequence reads: CASSYKRTGVADTQYF. The CDR3 bases are TGTGCCAGCAGTTATAAGCGGACAGGCGTCGCAGATACGCAGTATTTT.

A few counts support this clone. This rearrangement joins TRBV19 to TRBJ2-5; possible D gene TRBD2, 5 bases. Per the germline V gene, CDR1 is LNHDA and CDR2 is SQIVND (reference sequence). This CDR3 spans 13 amino acids. Trimming left V 3 bases short and J 7 bases short, with 12 bases between. The CDR3 protein is CASSMEKAATQYF. In DNA form, the CDR3 reads TGTGCCAGTAGTATGGAAAAAGCGGCGACCCAGTACTTC.

The V and J genes are TRBV6-2 or TRBV6-3 and TRBJ2-1; D remains ambiguous. CDR3 length: 14 amino acids. CDR1 MNHEY and CDR2 SVGEGT come from the germline V gene. Trimming cost V 2 bases and J 4 bases, with 9 bases left between them. CDR3: CASSYAGVYNEQFF. The CDR3 coding sequence is TGTGCCAGCAGTTACGCAGGCGTGTACAATGAGCAGTTCTTC.

The chain employs TRBV4-2 and TRBJ1-6; 10 bases are shared with TRBD1. CDR1 and CDR2 from the germline V gene are LGHNA and YNFKEQ. This CDR3 contains 15 residues. V was pared by 1 base and J by 9 bases, with 3 bases of the junction left unmatched. CDR3 coding DNA: TGTGCCAGCAGCCAAGCCGGGACAGGGGTTTCACCCCTCCACTTT. It yields the protein CASSQAGTGVSPLHF.

The J gene is TRBJ2-1, the V gene TRBV7-2, with a weak D call TRBD2 (6 bases). Germline lookup yields CDR1 SGHTA and CDR2 FQGNSA. CDR3 size: 15 residues. V was clipped by 2 bases and J by 5 bases, with 13 bases between them. Written as DNA, the CDR3 is TGTGCCAGCAGCTTACATCTCGGGGGAAACAATGAGCAGTTCTTC. Translated, it gives CASSLHLGGNNEQFF.

The chain uses TRBV12-3 or TRBV12-4 and TRBJ1-1; tentatively, D is TRBD1 (6 bases). The CDR3 is 13 residues long. The V gene lost 5 bases and the J gene lost 4 bases, with 11 bases spanning the gap. The CDR3 DNA reads as TGTGCCAGCAGTCCCGACAGGATCACTGAAGCTTTCTTT. Its protein is CASSPDRITEAFF.

This clone has just a few counts. This sample also contains other DNA sequences that code for the same CDR3. This chain links TRBV5-1 with TRBJ1-1; D is undetermined. Deletions cut 1 base from V and 0 bases from J, with 7 bases between. Germline CDR1 SGHRS, CDR2 YFSETQ. The CDR3 is 14 residues long. Written as DNA, the CDR3 is TGCGCCAGCAGCTTGCGTGGGCTGAACACTGAAGCTTTCTTT. Its protein is CASSLRGLNTEAFF.

This chain joins TRBV11-2 and TRBJ1-1, with D possibly being TRBD1 (6 bases). The germline gives CDR1 SGHAT, CDR2 FQNNGV. The V end was cut by 7 bases, the J end by 4 bases, with 13 bases between. This CDR3 is built from 13 residues. CDR3 in amino acids: CASKDSWGTEAFF. The CDR3 DNA reads as TGTGCCAGCAAGGACAGCTGGGGCACTGAAGCTTTCTTT.

The chain joins TRBV5-4 to TRBJ2-5; 9 bases fit TRBD1. This CDR3 has 18 residues. Germline-derived CDR1 and CDR2 are SGHNT and YYREEE (reference sequence). The ends lost 3 bases at V and 2 bases at J; junction bases unmatched: 14. CDR3 in amino acids: CASSSNLQGAAPQETQYF. The CDR3 bases are TGTGCCAGCAGCTCTAACCTACAGGGGGCGGCGCCACAAGAGACCCAGTACTTC.

This sequence joins TRBV7-8 and TRBJ1-2; TRBD1 agrees at 7 bases. V lost 6 bases, J lost 2 bases, and 9 bases stayed unmatched. Germline V gene data show CDR1 as SGHVS and CDR2 as FQNEAQ. The CDR3 consists of 15 residues. This CDR3 reads CASSSIRDSNYGYTF. The CDR3 bases are TGTGCCAGCAGTTCAATCCGGGACAGCAACTATGGCTACACCTTC.

A remark on this clone: At one end the junction does not follow the germline gene, possibly because of a read error. The gene calls are TRBV29-1 and TRBJ1-2, with 8 nucleotides matching TRBD1. Germline CDR1 is SQVTM and CDR2 is ANQGSEA. This CDR3 has 12 amino acids. The chain's CDR3 is CSDEQGVLGYTF. CDR3 in DNA: TGCAGCGATGAACAGGGGGTGCTAGGCTACACCTTC.